This T cell receptor beta chain emerged from a study of OX40 agonist ivuxolimab in advanced cancers. On this clone: The antigen is unknown.

Germline assignment: CDR1 SGHTA and CDR2 FQGNSA. The CDR3 has 16 residues. Trimming removed 1 base from V and 1 base from J, with 14 bases in between. Study observations and caveats: Clonal expansion was seen in CD4+ and CD8+ blood T cells by week 6 at 0.1 to 3.0 mg/kg. Fewer expanded clones were found on average in CD4+ than in CD8+ T cells. The study did not work out the antigen specificity of the expanded peripheral T cells.

Clones were read by immunoSEQ multiplex PCR, and TCRdb kept only the in-frame ones, dropping some. Of more than 60,000 clones in the sample, about 88% were seen once. V usage is TRBV7-2 and J usage is TRBJ2-7; D perhaps matches TRBD1 (5 bases). Source: CD4+ or CD8+ T cells sorted from blood, taken in a trial of the OX40 agonist ivuxolimab. This sequence originates from an adult with an advanced solid tumor such as melanoma, head and neck, liver or kidney cancer. The CDR3 spells CASSLGVGASSYEQYF. The CDR3, as DNA: TGTGCCAGCAGCTTAGGTGTAGGGGCCTCATCCTACGAGCAGTACTTC.